The 22 T cell receptor beta chains listed next were all sequenced from one sample in a study of cytomegalovirus exposure and HLA in healthy donors. Researchers ran the PCR with 60 Vbeta and 13 Jbeta primers. Repertoires were generated with immunoSEQ multiplex PCR, while TCRdb's copy carries only in-frame clones and drops some. The sample yields 130,000 or so clones, roughly 72% seen once. The sequenced material came from PBMCs. The receptors stem from a male donor in good health and CMV-seronegative.

The V and J genes are TRBV27 and TRBJ2-4; 15 bases fit TRBD2. Germline V CDR1 and CDR2: MNHEY, SMNVEV (reference sequence). V trimming: 2 bases; J trimming: 5 bases; junction bases outside the gene matches: 1. The CDR3 has 16 residues. DNA of the CDR3: TGTGCCAGCAGTTTAGGACTAGCGGGAGGGGAAAACATTCAGTACTTC. It encodes CASSLGLAGGENIQYF.

The chain uses TRBV7-8 and TRBJ1-3, with TRBD1 matching 9 bases. Germline assignment: CDR1 SGHVS and CDR2 FQNEAQ. Trimming at V came to 4 bases and at J to 3 bases, leaving 10 bases not matched to a gene. The CDR3 is 17 residues long. The CDR3 sequence is CASSSRGGTGIGNTIYF. In nucleotides, the CDR3 is TGTGCCAGCAGCTCGAGGGGAGGGACAGGGATTGGAAACACCATATATTTT.

The chain is built from TRBV6-1 and TRBJ1-2; 10 nucleotides agree with TRBD1. V lost 2 bases to trimming and J lost 5 bases; unmatched junction nucleotides: 11. Germline V gene sequence: CDR1 MNHNS, CDR2 SASEGT. The CDR3 runs to 17 residues. The CDR3 bases are TGTGCCAGCAGTGAACCGGGACAGGGGACGGGCGTGTATGGCTACACCTTC. Residues: CASSEPGQGTGVYGYTF.

The rearrangement links TRBV15 to TRBJ2-2; 8 bases are shared with TRBD2. Trimming took 0 bases from V and 0 from J; bases not matched to a gene: 3. The CDR3 length is 17 residues. CDR1 is LNHNV and CDR2 is YYDKDF in the germline V gene (reference sequence). CDR3 loop: CATSRDAGGPNTGELFF. The CDR3 nucleotides read TGTGCCACCAGCAGAGATGCGGGAGGCCCGAACACCGGGGAGCTGTTTTTT.

The chain employs TRBV5-4 and TRBJ2-1; TRBD2 aligns across 9 bases. The trim removed 3 bases at V and 9 bases at J, leaving 13 bases unmatched. Germline-derived CDR1 and CDR2 are SGHNT and YYREEE (reference sequence). This CDR3 spans 16 amino acids. The CDR3 nucleotides read TGTGCCAGCAGCTCGGCTAGCGGGGTCAGGCAGAGTGAGCAGTTCTTC. Its protein product is CASSSASGVRQSEQFF.

This chain uses TRBV6-1 with TRBJ1-3; TRBD1 agrees at 11 bases. This CDR3 spans 14 amino acids. The germline V gene encodes CDR1 MNHNS and CDR2 SASEGT. Germline trimming cut 6 bases from V and 2 bases from J; bases unmatched to any gene: 0. For the CDR3, the DNA is TGTGCCAGCAGGGACAGGGGGCCTGGAAACACCATATATTTT. Encoded protein: CASRDRGPGNTIYF.

The genes are TRBV7-2 and TRBJ1-2; a possible D gene is TRBD1 (6 bases). The CDR3 runs 13 residues. Germline CDR1 and CDR2: SGHTA and FQGNSA. V was cut by 1 base and J by 6 bases, with 9 bases left in between. The CDR3 region is CASSLGQVNGYTF. The CDR3 coding sequence is TGTGCCAGCAGCTTAGGACAGGTTAATGGCTACACCTTC. Based on the CDR3 plus reference TRBV7-2 and TRBJ1-2, the full variable domain is GAGVSQSPSNKVTEKGKDVELRCDPISGHTALYWYRQSLGQGLEFLIYFQGNSAPDKSGLPSDRFSAERTGGSVSTLTIQRTQQEDSAVYLCASSLGQVNGYTFGSGTRLTVV.

This chain connects TRBV7-9 to TRBJ1-1; possibly TRBD1 for D (6 bases). Trimming removed 7 bases from V and 0 bases from J, with 15 bases in between. This CDR3 is 15 amino acids long. CDR1 is SEHNR, CDR2 FQNEAQ, per germline (reference sequence). CDR3 DNA sequence: TGTGCCAGCACTGAGAGAGGGGGTATGAACACTGAAGCTTTCTTT. Protein product: CASTERGGMNTEAFF.

V usage is TRBV7-2 and J usage is TRBJ1-5; D gene unclear. V was pared by 1 base and J by 0 bases, with 7 bases between. CDR1 SGHTA and CDR2 FQGNSA come from the germline V gene. The CDR3 has 15 residues. The CDR3 protein is CASSLESYSNQPQHF. The CDR3 region has the DNA TGTGCCAGCAGCTTAGAGTCCTATAGCAATCAGCCCCAGCATTTT. Full variable domain (missing parts from reference TRBV7-2 and TRBJ1-5): GAGVSQSPSNKVTEKGKDVELRCDPISGHTALYWYRQSLGQGLEFLIYFQGNSAPDKSGLPSDRFSAERTGGSVSTLTIQRTQQEDSAVYLCASSLESYSNQPQHFGDGTRLSIL.

The rearrangement uses TRBV6-1 and TRBJ1-4, with D possibly being TRBD1 (6 bases). The germline V gene has CDR1 MNHNS and CDR2 SASEGT. The CDR3 extends over 14 amino acids. Trimming stripped 2 bases from V and 10 bases from J, with 14 bases between. CDR3 in amino acids: CASSERGSGVKLFF. CDR3 bases: TGTGCCAGCAGTGAACGGGGATCAGGGGTAAAACTGTTTTTT.

This rearrangement joins TRBV6-5 to TRBJ2-2, with 9 bases that match TRBD1. V lost 6 bases and J lost 4; bases outside the gene matches: 3. Germline V lookup: CDR1 MNHEY, CDR2 SVGAGI. The CDR3 is 14 amino acids. The CDR3 protein is CASRQQGATGELFF. The CDR3 DNA sequence: TGTGCCAGCAGACAACAGGGGGCCACCGGGGAGCTGTTTTTT.

The chain links TRBV13 to TRBJ2-7, with 11 bases that match TRBD1. The length of the CDR3 is 15 residues. The germline CDR1 and CDR2 sequences are PRHDT and FYEKMQ (reference sequence). V dropped 6 bases and J dropped 2; count of bases not matched to a gene: 6. This CDR3 reads CASSSGTGGTYEQYF. The CDR3 DNA reads TGTGCCAGCAGTTCCGGGACAGGGGGAACCTACGAGCAGTACTTC.

The chain combines TRBV5-4 with TRBJ2-7, with D unclear. CDR3 length: 13 residues. The V end was cut by 1 base, the J end by 2 bases, with 7 bases between. CDR1 SGHNT and CDR2 YYREEE come from the germline V gene (reference sequence). CDR3 in amino acids: CASSLWATYEQYF. CDR3 bases: TGTGCCAGCAGCTTGTGGGCGACCTACGAGCAGTACTTC.

This clone was seen just once. This rearrangement joins TRBV5-1 to TRBJ1-5; the D gene is possibly TRBD1 (6 bases). The CDR3 loop spans 15 amino acids. V lost 4 bases and J 5 bases, leaving 16 bases between the germline ends. CDR1 SGHRS and CDR2 YFSETQ come from the germline V gene. The CDR3 nucleotides are TGCGCCAGCAGCCCTGGCTGGGGGGGGCATCAGCCCCAGCATTTT. Translating gives CASSPGWGGHQPQHF.

As DNA, the CDR3 is TGTGCCAGCTCCGGGACAGGGCCGGGAAACACCATATATTTT. This translates into CASSGTGPGNTIYF. The V call is TRBV28, the J call TRBJ1-3, with 9 bases fitting TRBD1. V shed 8 bases and J 4 bases; nucleotides not matched to a gene: 6. CDR1 is MDHEN and CDR2 is SYDVKM in the germline V gene. This CDR3 region has 14 residues.

V and J are TRBV9 and TRBJ2-3; the match to TRBD2 covers 9 bases. In germline, CDR1 is SGDLS, CDR2 YYNGEE. The CDR3 has 16 residues. After removal of 5 bases from V and 4 bases from J, the junction contained 11 bases not matched to a gene. CDR3 DNA sequence: TGTGCCAGCAGGAGGGGCGGGGGGGCCGGATCAGATACGCAGTATTTT. Translating gives CASRRGGGAGSDTQYF.

The chain recombines TRBV15 with TRBJ2-7; D is perhaps TRBD1 (6 bases). V lost 1 base, J lost 6 bases, and 19 bases lay in between. Germline CDR1 and CDR2: LNHNV and YYDKDF (reference sequence). This CDR3 has 16 residues. The CDR3 DNA follows: TGTGCCACCAGCAGAGTAAGGGGGTGGACTTCTACCGAGCAGTACTTC. Residues: CATSRVRGWTSTEQYF.

This clone was counted a few times. The chain recombines TRBV4-3 with TRBJ2-7; TRBD1 agrees at 7 bases. The CDR3 has 13 residues. The germline V gene has CDR1 LGHNA and CDR2 YSLEER. V gave up 0 bases and J gave up 9 bases; unmatched junction bases: 5. The CDR3 loop is CASSQDRRTGQYF. The CDR3 DNA reads TGCGCCAGCAGCCAAGATAGAAGGACAGGGCAGTACTTC.

This clone occurred a few times. This chain joins TRBV7-9 and TRBJ2-7; tentative D call: TRBD2 (6 bases). Germline loops: CDR1 SEHNR, CDR2 FQNEAQ (reference sequence). V lost 5 bases and J 5 bases, leaving 13 bases between the germline ends. The CDR3 runs 13 residues. CDR3 sequence: CASSPGDMDEQYF. DNA of the CDR3: TGTGCCAGCAGCCCGGGAGACATGGACGAGCAGTACTTC. The full variable domain, completed using reference TRBV7-9 and TRBJ2-7, is DTGVSQNPRHKITKRGQNVTFRCDPISEHNRLYWYRQTLGQGPEFLTYFQNEAQLEKSRLLSDRFSAERPKGSFSTLEIQRTEQGDSAMYLCASSPGDMDEQYFGPGTRLTVT.

The chain joins TRBV19 to TRBJ2-7; TRBD1 aligns across 7 bases. Germline CDR1 is LNHDA and CDR2 is SQIVND (reference sequence). The junction had 8 bases not matched to a gene; V was cut back by 5 bases and J by 4 bases. The CDR3 loop spans 14 amino acids. Here the CDR3 reads CASSSDRDRYEQYF. For the CDR3, the DNA is TGTGCCAGTAGTTCTGACAGGGACCGGTACGAGCAGTACTTC.

The chain joins TRBV2 to TRBJ2-1; unclear D gene. V was pared by 7 bases and J by 0 bases, with 10 bases between. The CDR3 covers 14 residues. From germline, CDR1 is SNHLY and CDR2 FYNNEI. The DNA for the CDR3 is TGTGCCAGCATGGCGGATAGCTCCTACAATGAGCAGTTCTTC. Amino acids: CASMADSSYNEQFF.

Here the CDR3 DNA reads TGTGCCAGCAGTCCATACAGAAGTTTAAATCCCTACGAGCAGTACTTC. This encodes CASSPYRSLNPYEQYF. The genes are TRBV28 and TRBJ2-7; D gene ambiguous. Trimming took off 5 bases at V and 2 bases at J, with 19 bases between the two ends. Germline V gene sequence: CDR1 MDHEN, CDR2 SYDVKM. The CDR3 is 16 amino acids.